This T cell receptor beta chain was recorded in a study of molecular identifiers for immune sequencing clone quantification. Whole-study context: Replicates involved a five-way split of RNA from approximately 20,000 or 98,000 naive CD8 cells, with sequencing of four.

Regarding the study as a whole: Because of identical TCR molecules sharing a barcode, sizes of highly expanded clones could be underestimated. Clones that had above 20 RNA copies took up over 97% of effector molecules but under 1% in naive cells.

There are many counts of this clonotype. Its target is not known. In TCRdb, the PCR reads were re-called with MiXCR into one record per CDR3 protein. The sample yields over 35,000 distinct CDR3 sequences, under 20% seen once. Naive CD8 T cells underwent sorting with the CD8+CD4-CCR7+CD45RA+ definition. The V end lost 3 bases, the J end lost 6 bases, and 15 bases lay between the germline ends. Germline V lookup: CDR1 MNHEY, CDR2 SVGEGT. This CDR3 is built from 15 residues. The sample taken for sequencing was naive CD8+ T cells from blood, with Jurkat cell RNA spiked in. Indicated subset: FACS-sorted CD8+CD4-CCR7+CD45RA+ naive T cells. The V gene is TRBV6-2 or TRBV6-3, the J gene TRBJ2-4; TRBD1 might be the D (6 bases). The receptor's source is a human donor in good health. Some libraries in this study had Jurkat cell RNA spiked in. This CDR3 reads CASSYIGTYPNIQYF. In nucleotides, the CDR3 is TGTGCCAGCAGTTATATCGGGACATACCCAAACATTCAGTACTTC.